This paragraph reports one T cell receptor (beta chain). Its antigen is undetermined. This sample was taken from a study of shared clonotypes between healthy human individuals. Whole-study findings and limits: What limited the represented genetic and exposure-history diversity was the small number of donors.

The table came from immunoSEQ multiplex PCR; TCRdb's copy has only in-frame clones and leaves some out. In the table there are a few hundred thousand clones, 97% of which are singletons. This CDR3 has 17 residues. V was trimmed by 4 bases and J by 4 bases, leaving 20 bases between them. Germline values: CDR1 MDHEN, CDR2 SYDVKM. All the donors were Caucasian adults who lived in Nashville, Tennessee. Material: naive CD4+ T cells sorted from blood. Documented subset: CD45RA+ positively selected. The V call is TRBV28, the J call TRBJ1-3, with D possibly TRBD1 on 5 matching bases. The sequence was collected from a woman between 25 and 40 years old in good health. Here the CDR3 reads CASSSALGVRVGNTIYF. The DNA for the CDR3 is TGTGCCAGCAGTTCGGCACTGGGGGTGCGCGTGGGAAACACCATATATTTT.